This T cell receptor beta chain was sequenced during a study of T cells in women clearing cervical HPV infection. All donors had a single incident cervical HPV16 infection, not prevalent. Dot-blot hybridization genotyped cervical HPV amplified with MY09/MY11 PCR. Average input was around 1,200 ng genomic DNA for immunoSEQ TCR beta CDR3 amplification. Profiled with immunoSEQ multiplex PCR; TCRdb holds only in-frame clones, not every one. This repertoire includes about 12,000 clones. Sequencing input: blood buffy coat. This receptor was taken from a woman between 18 and 70 years old with a cervical HPV16 infection that either progressed to CIN3+ or cleared (not recorded which).

Partial CDR3 DNA: TGTGCCAGCAACCCACCCGAACAGGGTCCCTACGAG. Translating it yields CASNPPEQGPYE. The entire CDR3 protein reads CASNPPEQGPYEQYF. The chain is built from TRBV5-5 and TRBJ2-7; D might be TRBD1 (6 bases). The read is 3 residues too short to cover the CDR3 end, so that end is filled in from the germline J gene. Trimming removed 6 bases from V and 2 bases from J, with 18 bases in between. Germline V gene sequence: CDR1 SGHKS, CDR2 YYEKEE (reference sequence). CDR3 length equals 15 residues.